Listed below are T cell receptor beta chains from one sample, sequenced in a study of beta chain features in type 1 diabetes. TCRdb's copy holds only in-frame clones and misses some; the assay was immunoSEQ multiplex PCR. Of roughly 51,000 clones in the sample, 52% were seen once. The material sequenced was Tregs from blood. The source is a woman aged 40-49 years with type 1 diabetes. Both conserved end residues are part of each CDR3. D genes are given only for firm matches. The listing skips clone size in some rows; elsewhere it reads once, few, many or a size class.

d_gene	j_gene	v_gene	abundance	len	CDR3aa	CDR3nt
.	TRBJ1-1	TRBV2	.	14	CASSPAGLNTEAFF	TGTGCCAGCAGCCCCGCGGGGCTGAACACTGAAGCTTTCTTT
TRBD1	TRBJ1-1	TRBV30	.	16	CAWSSSSGGEGTEAFF	TGTGCCTGGAGCTCCAGTTCAGGGGGCGAGGGCACTGAAGCTTTCTTT
.	TRBJ1-2	TRBV6-5	.	14	CASRAAVTSYGYTF	TGTGCCAGCAGGGCTGCGGTCACTTCATATGGCTACACCTTC
.	TRBJ1-4	TRBV6-6	.	15	CASSYQGGTNEKLFF	TGTGCCAGCAGTTACCAAGGGGGTACTAATGAAAAACTGTTTTTT
.	TRBJ1-5	TRBV19	few	15	CASSMMAGGNQPQHF	TGTGCCAGTAGTATGATGGCAGGTGGCAATCAGCCCCAGCATTTT
.	TRBJ1-1	TRBV19	.	15	CASSGRRDMNTEAFF	TGTGCCAGTAGTGGTCGGAGGGATATGAACACTGAAGCTTTCTTT
TRBD1	TRBJ2-3	TRBV4-2	few	16	CASSQNRGEGTDTQYF	TGTGCCAGCAGCCAAAACAGGGGAGAGGGCACAGATACGCAGTATTTT
.	TRBJ1-1	TRBV9	.	11	CASGGDTEAFF	TGTGCCAGCGGGGGGGACACTGAAGCTTTCTTT
.	TRBJ2-7	TRBV6-5	once	15	CASSPYSQGGYEQYF	TGTGCCAGCAGCCCCTACTCCCAGGGCGGCTACGAGCAGTACTTC
TRBD1	TRBJ1-2	TRBV5-1	once	16	CASSRGDRVWTYGYTF	TGCGCCAGCAGCCGGGGGGACAGGGTTTGGACTTATGGCTACACCTTC
.	TRBJ1-1	TRBV27	few	13	CASSFRGNTEAFF	TGTGCCAGCAGTTTCCGGGGGAACACTGAAGCTTTCTTT
.	TRBJ2-1	TRBV5-5	.	12	CASSRSGYEQFF	TGTGCCAGCAGCCGATCTGGCTATGAGCAGTTCTTC
TRBD2	TRBJ2-1	TRBV2	few	15	CASSGGLAGAGEQFF	TGTGCCAGCAGTGGGGGACTAGCGGGAGCCGGTGAGCAGTTCTTC
.	TRBJ2-7	TRBV2	.	12	CASTEQGLEQYF	TGTGCCAGCACCGAGCAGGGGTTGGAGCAGTACTTC
.	TRBJ1-5	TRBV10-3	few	12	CATSLGPQPQHF	TGTGCCACCTCCTTGGGGCCCCAGCCCCAGCATTTT
.	TRBJ1-2	TRBV25-1	.	14	CASSPFQGTNAYTF	TGTGCCAGCAGCCCTTTCCAGGGGACGAACGCCTACACCTTC
.	TRBJ2-3	TRBV5-6	few	16	CASSLRGTEGTDTQYF	TGTGCCAGCAGCTTGCGGGGGACAGAGGGCACAGATACGCAGTATTTT
.	TRBJ2-2	TRBV4-2	.	14	CASSQGGLTGELFF	TGTGCCAGCAGCCAAGGGGGGCTCACCGGGGAGCTGTTTTTT
TRBD2	TRBJ2-7	TRBV7-2	.	14	CASSWTSGTYEQYF	TGTGCCAGCAGCTGGACTAGCGGAACGTACGAGCAGTACTTC
.	TRBJ1-2	TRBV18	.	14	CASSRSGIDYGYTF	TGTGCCAGCTCACGAAGCGGCATAGACTATGGCTACACCTTC
.	TRBJ2-7	TRBV7-2	.	14	CASSLASATYEQYF	TGTGCCAGCAGCTTAGCTAGCGCCACCTACGAGCAGTACTTC
TRBD1	TRBJ1-2	TRBV28	.	13	CASSFDRAYGYTF	TGTGCCAGCAGTTTCGACAGGGCCTATGGCTACACCTTC
TRBD1	TRBJ2-7	TRBV5-1	many	13	CASSSDRVGEQYF	TGCGCCAGCAGCTCGGACAGGGTGGGGGAGCAGTACTTC
.	TRBJ2-1	TRBV7-9	few	18	CASSLRLRGSIGPNEQFF	TGTGCCAGCAGCTTACGACTTAGGGGCTCCATCGGACCCAATGAGCAGTTCTTC
TRBD2	TRBJ2-1	TRBV18	.	16	CASSPRGVSSYNEQFF	TGTGCCAGCTCACCTCGGGGGGTGAGCTCCTACAATGAGCAGTTCTTC
.	TRBJ2-5	TRBV7-9	.	16	CASSFTISVNQETQYF	TGTGCCAGCAGCTTTACGATTAGTGTAAATCAAGAGACCCAGTACTTC